This T cell receptor (beta chain) comes out of a study of cytomegalovirus exposure and HLA in healthy donors. V lost 4 bases to trimming and J lost 2 bases; unmatched junction nucleotides: 3. Germline lookup yields CDR1 SNHLY and CDR2 FYNNEI. There are 14 residues in the CDR3. A multiplex PCR was run with 60 Vbeta primers and 13 Jbeta primers. TCRdb's copy holds only in-frame clones and misses some; the assay was immunoSEQ multiplex PCR. The sample consists of about 160,000 clones, about 80% of them appearing once. This TCR came from a woman aged 45-65 years in good health and CMV-seronegative. Sequenced: PBMCs. The chain employs TRBV2 and TRBJ2-7; 9 bases match TRBD1. The CDR3 loop reads CASSVRTGAYEQYF. The CDR3 DNA sequence: TGTGCCAGCAGTGTAAGGACAGGGGCCTACGAGCAGTACTTC.